What follows is one T cell receptor (beta chain) and its context. Antigen: not known. PCR was performed a second time for roughly 7 to 11 cycles using a sample-barcoded 5' primer and a J-beta primer mix. TCRdb analysed the 5' RACE reads with MiXCR anew, one entry per CDR3 protein. The table lists around 1,000,000 distinct CDR3 sequences, approximately 26% of them singletons. This sample is drawn from a study of blood T cells in healthy people across ages. Each sample provided at least 5.5 micrograms of extracted total RNA. CDR1 and CDR2 from the germline V gene are MNHEY and SVGAGI. V gave up 8 bases and J gave up 2 bases, with 16 bases separating them. The CDR3 is made up of 14 amino acids. Study findings and constraints: Strongly correlated with naive T cell percentage was TCR beta diversity.

This same sample was also part of a study on T cells of mothers and their children. As that report states: Over 8.5 million TCR beta CDR3 reads were obtained from each mother, and about 3 million from each child. The shaping of TCR recombination output by thymic selection is similar in related and unrelated pairs.

The chain is built from TRBV6-5 and TRBJ2-7, with a weak D call TRBD2 (5 bases). Sequencing used blood. This clonotype was sampled from a girl aged 2 to 9 in good health. CDR3 sequence reads: CASFEGGRPYEQYF. CDR3 nucleotides: TGTGCCAGCTTTGAGGGCGGACGGCCCTACGAGCAGTACTTC.